This entry lists 22 T cell receptor beta chains sequenced from one sample in a study of control samples from healthy donors and cancer patients. Assay used: immunoSEQ multiplex PCR; TCRdb lists only in-frame clones, some missing. This table holds 170,000 or so clones, about 91% found once. Sequenced sample: blood. These receptors were obtained from a woman aged 40 to 49 in good health.

The V call is TRBV5-4, the J call TRBJ2-3; no clear D gene. Germline V gene lookup returns CDR1 SGHNT and CDR2 YYREEE (reference sequence). The V gene lost 0 bases and the J gene lost 4 bases, with 6 bases spanning the gap. The CDR3 extends over 13 amino acids. The CDR3 region has the DNA TGTGCCAGCAGCTTGGGGTGGGCAGATACGCAGTATTTT. Amino acids: CASSLGWADTQYF.

To note about this clone: Since the CDR3 does not end with the conserved phenylalanine or tryptophan, this likely comes from a read error. The limits of the CDR3 on the DNA are not certain, so only TCRdb's listed CDR3 is given. The genes are TRBV10-3 and TRBJ1-2. The CDR3 extends over 8 residues, inclusive of both ends. Per the germline V gene, CDR1 is ENHRY and CDR2 is SYGVKD. CDR3 sequence: CAPAAGLL.

The J gene is TRBJ1-1, the V gene TRBV4-1; 7 nucleotides agree with TRBD1. Germline loops: CDR1 MGHRA, CDR2 YSYEKL. The CDR3 runs to 13 residues. J lost 9 bases, V lost 1 base, and 5 bases had no gene match. CDR3 amino acids: CASSQAGTAQAFF. The CDR3 DNA reads TGCGCCAGCAGCCAAGCCGGGACAGCCCAAGCTTTCTTT.

This chain links TRBV9 with TRBJ1-6, with 7 bases fitting TRBD1. Per germline, CDR1 SGDLS and CDR2 YYNGEE. The CDR3 is 16 residues long. J was trimmed by 7 bases and V by 4 bases; bases with no gene match: 11. DNA of the CDR3: TGTGCCAGCAGCCCCGGACAGGAGTGGGGGAATTCACCCCTCCACTTT. Protein product: CASSPGQEWGNSPLHF.

The chain is built from TRBV5-1 and TRBJ2-3; D may correspond to TRBD1 or TRBD2 (5 bases each). With 1 base removed from V and 5 bases from J, the gap between germline ends came to 17 bases. Germline V CDR1 and CDR2: SGHRS, YFSETQ. The CDR3 has 16 amino acids. CDR3 loop: CASSLLGTDWQDTQYF. In DNA form, the CDR3 reads TGCGCCAGCAGCTTGTTAGGGACCGATTGGCAAGATACGCAGTATTTT.

The chain has TRBV5-1 and TRBJ2-5; D gene unclear. The germline gives CDR1 SGHRS, CDR2 YFSETQ. CDR3 length: 16 amino acids. The ends were cut back, 1 base at V and 5 bases at J, with 18 bases in the middle. CDR3: CASSLMLGGREETQYF. The CDR3 DNA is TGCGCCAGCAGCTTGATGTTGGGTGGGCGCGAGGAGACCCAGTACTTC.

This chain joins TRBV2 and TRBJ1-5; tentative D call: TRBD1 (5 bases). This CDR3 is 18 amino acids long. CDR1 is SNHLY, CDR2 FYNNEI, per germline. V was pared by 0 bases and J by 6 bases, with 21 bases between. The CDR3 spells CASSEALLGLWSRQPQHF. The CDR3 nucleotides read TGTGCCAGCAGTGAAGCGCTTTTGGGGCTATGGTCGCGTCAGCCCCAGCATTTT.

As DNA, the CDR3 is TGTGCCAGCAGCCCCTTTGTTGGAAGCTCCTATAATTCACCCCTCCACTTT. Translating gives CASSPFVGSSYNSPLHF. The chain couples TRBV7-8 to TRBJ1-6; D not certain. Germline V gene sequence: CDR1 SGHVS, CDR2 FQNEAQ. Trimming stripped 5 bases from V and 0 bases from J, with 14 bases between. The CDR3 is made up of 17 amino acids.

The gene calls are TRBV4-2 and TRBJ1-4, with D unresolved. In germline, CDR1 is LGHNA, CDR2 YNFKEQ. Trimming cost V 0 bases and J 8 bases, with 4 bases left between them. The CDR3 sequence is 12 residues long. Written as DNA, the CDR3 is TGTGCCAGCAGCCAAGATGAAGAAAAACTGTTTTTT. Translating gives CASSQDEEKLFF.

The chain recombines TRBV7-9 with TRBJ1-4; D is ambiguous. Germline loops: CDR1 SEHNR, CDR2 FQNEAQ (reference sequence). The CDR3 contains 13 residues. Trimming stripped 5 bases from V and 6 bases from J, with 10 bases between. CDR3 sequence reads: CASSLREDEKLFF. The DNA for the CDR3 is TGTGCCAGCAGCCTTCGAGAGGATGAAAAACTGTTTTTT. The variable domain in full, with the rest retrieved from reference TRBV7-9 and TRBJ1-4, is DTGVSQNPRHKITKRGQNVTFRCDPISEHNRLYWYRQTLGQGPEFLTYFQNEAQLEKSRLLSDRFSAERPKGSFSTLEIQRTEQGDSAMYLCASSLREDEKLFFGSGTQLSVL.

As for this clone: Other nucleotide sequences in the sample specify the same CDR3. This sequence joins TRBV12-3 or TRBV12-4 and TRBJ2-1; 8 positions agree with TRBD2. The CDR3 spans 11 residues. Trimming cost V 6 bases and J 9 bases; bases outside gene matches: 1. CDR3 sequence reads: CASSLAGEQFF. CDR3 DNA: TGTGCCAGCAGCCTAGCGGGTGAGCAGTTCTTC.

V is TRBV6-2 or TRBV6-3 and J is TRBJ2-1, with D possibly being TRBD1 (5 bases). Germline V CDR1 and CDR2: MNHEY, SVGEGT. Trimming took off 4 bases at V and 7 bases at J, with 17 bases between the two ends. The CDR3 has 15 amino acids. DNA of the CDR3: TGTGCCAGCAGTTTACTGGGTCGCTCAGGGAATGAGCAGTTCTTC. Translated: CASSLLGRSGNEQFF.

The V gene is TRBV10-3, the J gene TRBJ2-1; 10 bases map to TRBD1. CDR3 length equals 15 residues. V lost 9 bases and J lost 5; bases outside the gene matches: 10. In germline, CDR1 is ENHRY, CDR2 SYGVKD. CDR3 coding DNA: TGTGCCATAAACTCCGGGACAGGGGTGAACAATGAGCAGTTCTTC. Translating gives CAINSGTGVNNEQFF.

This chain connects TRBV2 to TRBJ1-4; TRBD1 agrees at 9 bases. CDR3 length equals 14 residues. The germline V gene has CDR1 SNHLY and CDR2 FYNNEI. V gave up 6 bases and J gave up 7 bases; unmatched junction bases: 6. This CDR3 reads CASRVQGAREKLFF. The CDR3 region has the DNA TGTGCCAGCAGAGTACAGGGGGCGCGTGAAAAACTGTTTTTT.

The chain joins TRBV5-1 to TRBJ1-5; the D gene is possibly TRBD1 (6 bases). V was trimmed by 3 bases and J by 0 bases, leaving 22 bases between them. CDR3 length: 19 amino acids. Germline lookup yields CDR1 SGHRS and CDR2 YFSETQ. CDR3 loop: CASSSPGRGGPYSNQPQHF. The CDR3 DNA sequence: TGCGCCAGCAGCTCCCCCGGCAGGGGTGGTCCTTATAGCAATCAGCCCCAGCATTTT.

The genes are TRBV7-9 and TRBJ1-2, with D perhaps TRBD1 (5 bases). V was clipped by 3 bases and J by 1 base, with 6 bases between them. CDR1 is SEHNR and CDR2 is FQNEAQ in the germline V gene (reference sequence). The CDR3 has 13 amino acids. CDR3 loop: CASSFDSNYGYTF. The CDR3 DNA reads TGTGCCAGCAGCTTTGACAGTAACTATGGCTACACCTTC. The full variable domain, its missing parts supplied by reference TRBV7-9 and TRBJ1-2, is DTGVSQNPRHKITKRGQNVTFRCDPISEHNRLYWYRQTLGQGPEFLTYFQNEAQLEKSRLLSDRFSAERPKGSFSTLEIQRTEQGDSAMYLCASSFDSNYGYTFGSGTRLTVV.

This chain uses TRBV7-8 with TRBJ2-7; D is undetermined. The CDR3 runs 14 residues. Looked up from germline, CDR1 is SGHVS and CDR2 is FQNEAQ. Trimming left V 1 base short and J 1 base short, with 8 bases between. CDR3 sequence reads: CASSLVRASYEQYF. The CDR3 coding sequence is TGTGCCAGCAGCTTAGTTCGTGCGTCCTACGAGCAGTACTTC.

This chain uses TRBV10-3 with TRBJ1-3; D remains unclear. The germline gives CDR1 ENHRY, CDR2 SYGVKD. This CDR3 is 17 amino acids long. Trimming removed 8 bases at V and 3 bases at J, with 23 bases between. CDR3 loop: CAISEGVGRGVGNTIYF. CDR3 in DNA: TGTGCCATCTCGGAGGGAGTCGGGAGAGGAGTTGGAAACACCATATATTTT.

The sample holds one count of this clone. The chain couples TRBV5-1 to TRBJ2-1, with D possibly TRBD2 on 5 matching bases. Trimming removed 7 bases from V and 10 bases from J, with 6 bases in between. The CDR3 totals 9 residues. Per the germline V gene, CDR1 is SGHRS and CDR2 is YFSETQ. The CDR3 DNA sequence: TGCGCCAGCGGGGAGGAGCAGTTCTTC. As protein: CASGEEQFF.

This chain links TRBV4-1 with TRBJ2-5, with D possibly being TRBD1 (6 bases). The CDR3 length is 14 residues. The germline V and J ends were trimmed by 4 bases and 5 bases, with 14 bases remaining between them. Germline V gene data show CDR1 as MGHRA and CDR2 as YSYEKL. This CDR3 is CASSLLTGSETQYF. In nucleotides, the CDR3 is TGCGCCAGCAGCCTCCTTACAGGGTCGGAGACCCAGTACTTC.

This chain joins TRBV10-2 and TRBJ2-1, with 7 bases matching TRBD1. The germline CDR1 and CDR2 sequences are WSHSY and SAAADI. The J segment lost 7 bases and the V segment lost 6 bases, leaving 15 bases of the junction unmatched. This CDR3 comprises 16 residues. The CDR3 bases are TGCGCCAGCAGACACGGGGCAAGGGTACAGGGGAATGAGCAGTTCTTC. Translation gives CASRHGARVQGNEQFF.

The V and J genes are TRBV2 and TRBJ2-3; 8 bases fit TRBD2. Looked up from germline, CDR1 is SNHLY and CDR2 is FYNNEI. This CDR3 is built from 15 residues. After removal of 3 bases from V and 5 bases from J, the junction contained 7 bases not matched to a gene. This chain's CDR3 is CASSELAGLIDTQYF. CDR3 sequence (DNA): TGTGCCAGCAGTGAGCTAGCGGGCTTGATAGATACGCAGTATTTT.